The 22 T cell receptor beta chains given below trace back to one sample, sequenced in a study of blood T cells in healthy people across ages. The second PCR ran 7 to 11 cycles with a sample-barcoded 5' primer and J-beta primers. TCRdb reanalysed the 5' RACE reads using MiXCR and keeps one entry per CDR3 protein. The repertoire holds around 1.7 million distinct CDR3 sequences, roughly 30% seen once, with roughly 8.2% in the top ten. The source material was blood. The receptors were gathered from a woman in her twenties or thirties in good health.

This clonotype was seen more than once but under ten times. The chain links TRBV12-3 or TRBV12-4 to TRBJ2-3; D not resolved. The CDR3 loop spans 15 amino acids. V lost 2 bases to trimming and J lost 2 bases, with 11 bases between them. The CDR3 loop reads CASSLRRLLTDTQYF. The CDR3 DNA reads as TGTGCCAGCAGTTTAAGGAGACTCCTCACAGATACGCAGTATTTT.

The rearrangement joins TRBV11-2 to TRBJ2-1, with TRBD2 matching over 10 bases. Germline V lookup: CDR1 SGHAT, CDR2 FQNNGV. The CDR3 consists of 18 residues. The junction had 10 bases not matched to a gene; V was cut back by 5 bases and J by 0 bases. CDR3 sequence reads: CASSPPASGSRSYNEQFF. CDR3 bases: TGTGCCAGCAGCCCCCCGGCTAGCGGGAGTCGCTCCTACAATGAGCAGTTCTTC.

At least ten counts were recorded for this clonotype. The chain joins TRBV29-1 to TRBJ2-7; 10 nucleotides match TRBD2. Germline trimming cut 3 bases from V and 5 bases from J; bases unmatched to any gene: 7. This CDR3 comprises 14 residues. Germline V gene data show CDR1 as SQVTM and CDR2 as ANQGSEA. CDR3 nucleotide sequence: TGCAGCGTTGAGGCTAGCGGGAGTGTTAACGAGCAGTACTTC. This gives the protein CSVEASGSVNEQYF.

This clonotype was found a few times. The genes are TRBV28 and TRBJ1-6; 7 bases fit TRBD1. CDR1 and CDR2 from the germline V gene are MDHEN and SYDVKM. Germline trimming cut 10 bases from V and 9 bases from J; bases unmatched to any gene: 12. The CDR3 runs 14 residues. CDR3 protein: CATPGDRVGSPLHF. The CDR3 nucleotides are TGTGCCACCCCAGGAGACAGGGTCGGTTCACCCCTCCACTTT.

About this clonotype itself: This sequence may be a read error, since a much larger clone differs from it by one base. This chain uses TRBV12-3 or TRBV12-4 with TRBJ2-3; TRBD1 is a possible D gene (5 bases). The CDR3 runs 13 residues. The chain's CDR3 is CASSRQATDAQYF. In DNA form, the CDR3 reads TGTGCCAGCAGTAGGCAGGCGACAGATGCGCAGTATTTT.

The sample holds a few counts of this clonotype. The chain links TRBV18 to TRBJ1-2; D is perhaps TRBD1 (6 bases). CDR1 is KGHSH, CDR2 LQKENI, per germline. V was pared by 5 bases and J by 3 bases, with 13 bases between. CDR3 size: 14 residues. The chain's CDR3 is CASSTPSGDYGYTF. In nucleotides, the CDR3 is TGTGCCAGCTCAACCCCGTCAGGGGACTATGGCTACACCTTC.

This clonotype has a handful of counts. The V call is TRBV20-1, the J call TRBJ2-1, with 10 bases aligning to TRBD1. In germline, CDR1 is DFQATT, CDR2 SNEGSKA (reference sequence). The CDR3 consists of 13 residues. The junction had 9 bases not matched to a gene; V was cut back by 8 bases and J by 8 bases. The CDR3 DNA sequence: TGCAGTTCCGGGACAGGGGATTCGTATGAGCAGTTCTTC. Amino acids: CSSGTGDSYEQFF.

This clonotype was seen a single time. One end of the junction does not line up with germline, which may come from a read error. The chain recombines TRBV7-2 with TRBJ2-5; D gene unclear. There are 15 residues in the CDR3. Germline V gene data show CDR1 as SGHTA and CDR2 as FQGNSA. The DNA for the CDR3 is TGTGCCAGCAGCTCACAAGTTGGCGTTCAAGAGACCCGGTACTTC. Its translation: CASSSQVGVQETRYF.

This clonotype was found a few times. The DNA for the CDR3 is TGTGCCAGCAGCCCTGAGGTCAATGAGCAGTTCTTC. Encoded protein: CASSPEVNEQFF. The rearrangement links TRBV11-2 to TRBJ2-1; D gene unclear. Trimming left V 5 bases short and J 6 bases short, with 8 bases between. The CDR3 length is 12 residues. Germline V CDR1 and CDR2: SGHAT, FQNNGV. Complete variable domain (other parts from reference TRBV11-2 and TRBJ2-1): EAGVAQSPRYKIIEKRQSVAFWCNPISGHATLYWYQQILGQGPKLLIQFQNNGVVDDSQLPKDRFSAERLKGVDSTLKIQPAKLEDSAVYLCASSPEVNEQFFGPGTRLTVL.

The V gene is TRBV20-1, the J gene TRBJ2-5, with D possibly being TRBD2 (6 bases). Trimming took 5 bases from V and 3 from J, leaving 13 bases between them. This CDR3 spans 13 amino acids. Per germline, CDR1 DFQATT and CDR2 SNEGSKA (reference sequence). This CDR3 is CSAGGQAKETQYF. For the CDR3, the DNA is TGCAGTGCTGGAGGGCAGGCTAAAGAGACCCAGTACTTC.

V usage is TRBV20-1 and J usage is TRBJ2-1; TRBD2 matches at 8 bases. The germline V gene encodes CDR1 DFQATT and CDR2 SNEGSKA (reference sequence). V was pared by 3 bases and J by 8 bases, with 12 bases of the junction left unmatched. The length of the CDR3 is 15 residues. CDR3 in amino acids: CSASIRGGPGDEQFF. The CDR3 DNA sequence: TGCAGTGCTAGTATTCGGGGGGGGCCTGGGGATGAGCAGTTCTTC.

Only a few counts were recorded for this clonotype. The chain combines TRBV9 with TRBJ2-7, with TRBD1 as a possible D gene (6 bases). V was pared by 6 bases and J by 3 bases, with 16 bases between. The CDR3 has 14 residues. Germline assignment: CDR1 SGDLS and CDR2 YYNGEE. The CDR3 protein is CASIFRDTDYEQYF. Written as DNA, the CDR3 is TGTGCCAGCATCTTCCGGGACACAGACTACGAGCAGTACTTC.

This sequence joins TRBV5-1 and TRBJ2-1; TRBD2 agrees at 14 bases. Unmatched junction bases numbered 9, after V lost 1 base and J lost 15 bases. This CDR3 spans 15 amino acids. CDR1 is SGHRS and CDR2 is YFSETQ in the germline V gene. The CDR3 is CASSLTVTSGRVRFF. The CDR3 bases are TGCGCCAGCAGCTTGACCGTGACTAGCGGGAGGGTGCGGTTCTTC.

This clonotype was detected a few times. A single base separates this from a much larger clone, so it may be a read error. The chain links TRBV20-1 to TRBJ2-4; D possibly corresponds to TRBD1 (5 bases). The CDR3 is made up of 14 amino acids. Germline CDR1 reads DFQATT; CDR2 reads SNEGSKA (reference sequence). Trimming pared 2 bases from V and 13 bases from J, leaving 21 bases between. CDR3 in amino acids: CSARQGISYNEQYF. The CDR3 DNA reads TGCAGTGCTAGACAGGGTATCTCCTACAATGAGCAGTACTTC.

This chain connects TRBV7-8 to TRBJ2-3; 11 bases fit TRBD2. This CDR3 is built from 16 residues. The J segment lost 2 bases and the V segment lost 5 bases, leaving 6 bases of the junction unmatched. Looked up from germline, CDR1 is SGHVS and CDR2 is FQNEAQ. As DNA, the CDR3 is TGTGCCAGCAGCCCCCTACTAGCGGGAGCCACAGATACGCAGTATTTT. Translated: CASSPLLAGATDTQYF.

In its sample, this clonotype was seen once. The chain has TRBV7-2 and TRBJ2-1, with 10 bases matching TRBD2. CDR3 length: 18 residues. The germline gives CDR1 SGHTA, CDR2 FQGNSA. The V and J ends lost 1 base and 9 bases, in that order; junction bases with no gene match: 15. The CDR3 sequence is CASSLEASGGPPPSEQFF. The CDR3 DNA reads TGTGCCAGCAGCTTAGAGGCTAGCGGGGGCCCCCCGCCATCTGAGCAGTTCTTC. Combining the CDR3 with reference TRBV7-2 and TRBJ2-1 gives the whole variable domain GAGVSQSPSNKVTEKGKDVELRCDPISGHTALYWYRQSLGQGLEFLIYFQGNSAPDKSGLPSDRFSAERTGGSVSTLTIQRTQQEDSAVYLCASSLEASGGPPPSEQFFGPGTRLTVL.

This clonotype was seen a handful of times. A read error may produce the germline difference seen at one junction end. CDR3 DNA sequence: TGCAGCGCTAGCGGTACCTTCCAAGATACCCAGTACTTC. Amino acid sequence: CSASGTFQDTQYF. The genes are TRBV29-1 and TRBJ2-5; 7 positions agree with TRBD2. Germline values: CDR1 SQVTM, CDR2 ANQGSEA. The CDR3 spans 13 residues.

This clonotype was counted between two and nine times. The chain couples TRBV29-1 to TRBJ2-7; D possibly corresponds to TRBD2 (5 bases). The length of the CDR3 is 11 residues. V was clipped by 7 bases and J by 3 bases, with 10 bases between them. CDR1 SQVTM and CDR2 ANQGSEA come from the germline V gene. The CDR3 loop reads CSARELYEQYF. The DNA of the CDR3 is TGCAGCGCACGGGAACTCTACGAGCAGTACTTC.

This chain links TRBV7-2 with TRBJ2-1; 9 bases map to TRBD2. Trimming cost V 1 base and J 0 bases; bases outside gene matches: 7. Germline CDR1 SGHTA, CDR2 FQGNSA. The CDR3 is 18 residues long. CDR3 sequence: CASSLDRTSGPSYNEQFF. In nucleotides, the CDR3 is TGTGCCAGCAGCTTAGATAGAACTAGCGGGCCCTCCTACAATGAGCAGTTCTTC.

CDR3 in amino acids: CSVAGAGEQFF. The CDR3 DNA follows: TGCAGTGTAGCGGGAGCCGGGGAGCAGTTCTTC. The J gene is TRBJ2-1, the V gene TRBV20-1, with 9 bases that match TRBD2. Germline trimming cut 7 bases from V and 10 bases from J; bases unmatched to any gene: 5. Germline loops: CDR1 DFQATT, CDR2 SNEGSKA (reference sequence). This CDR3 has 11 amino acids.

This sequence joins TRBV5-1 and TRBJ2-7; a weak D match, TRBD2 (7 bases). The V gene's germline CDR1 is SGHRS and CDR2 YFSETQ. The length of the CDR3 is 15 residues. Trimming removed 2 bases at V and 5 bases at J, with 17 bases between. The CDR3 sequence is CASSLGGAIYHEQYF. The CDR3 nucleotides are TGCGCCAGCAGCTTAGGGGGGGCGATCTACCACGAGCAGTACTTC.

V is TRBV7-3 and J is TRBJ2-4; 9 nucleotides line up with TRBD2. Per the germline V gene, CDR1 is SGHTA and CDR2 is FQGTGA. V was pared by 1 base and J by 5 bases, with 3 bases of the junction left unmatched. The CDR3 covers 15 residues. CDR3 coding DNA: TGTGCCAGCAGCTTAATAAGACTAGCGGAAAACATTCAGTACTTC. It yields the protein CASSLIRLAENIQYF.